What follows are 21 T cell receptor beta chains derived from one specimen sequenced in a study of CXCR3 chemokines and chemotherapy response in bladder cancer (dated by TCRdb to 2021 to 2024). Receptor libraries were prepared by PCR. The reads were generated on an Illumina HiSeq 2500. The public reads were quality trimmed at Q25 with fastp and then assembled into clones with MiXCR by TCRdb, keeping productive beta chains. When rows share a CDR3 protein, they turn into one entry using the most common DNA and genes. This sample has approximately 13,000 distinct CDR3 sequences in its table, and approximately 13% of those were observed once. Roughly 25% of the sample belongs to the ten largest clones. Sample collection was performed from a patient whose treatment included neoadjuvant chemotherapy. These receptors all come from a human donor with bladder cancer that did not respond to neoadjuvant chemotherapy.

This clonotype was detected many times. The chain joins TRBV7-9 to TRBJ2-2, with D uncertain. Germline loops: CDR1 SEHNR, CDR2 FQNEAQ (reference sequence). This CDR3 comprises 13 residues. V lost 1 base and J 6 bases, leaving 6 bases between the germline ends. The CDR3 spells CASSLGGSGELFF. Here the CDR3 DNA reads TGTGCCAGCAGCTTAGGAGGATCCGGGGAGCTGTTTTTT.

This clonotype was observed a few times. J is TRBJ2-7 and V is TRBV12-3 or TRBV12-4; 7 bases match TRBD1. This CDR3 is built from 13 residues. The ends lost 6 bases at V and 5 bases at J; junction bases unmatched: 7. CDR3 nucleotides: TGTGCCAGCAGCCGACAGGGTGTCAACGAGCAGTACTTC. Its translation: CASSRQGVNEQYF.

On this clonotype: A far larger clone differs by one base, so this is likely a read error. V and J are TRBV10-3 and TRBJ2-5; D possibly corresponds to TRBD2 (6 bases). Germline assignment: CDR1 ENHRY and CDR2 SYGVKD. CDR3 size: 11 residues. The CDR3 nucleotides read TGTGCCAGCAGTCAACGGGAGAACCAGTACTTC. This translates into CASSQRENQYF.

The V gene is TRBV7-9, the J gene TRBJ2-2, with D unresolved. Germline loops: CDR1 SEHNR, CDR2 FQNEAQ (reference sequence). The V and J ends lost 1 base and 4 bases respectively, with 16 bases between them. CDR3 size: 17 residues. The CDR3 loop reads CASSLGAGRQFTGELFF. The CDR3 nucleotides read TGTGCCAGCAGCTTAGGGGCCGGTCGGCAGTTCACCGGGGAGCTGTTTTTT.

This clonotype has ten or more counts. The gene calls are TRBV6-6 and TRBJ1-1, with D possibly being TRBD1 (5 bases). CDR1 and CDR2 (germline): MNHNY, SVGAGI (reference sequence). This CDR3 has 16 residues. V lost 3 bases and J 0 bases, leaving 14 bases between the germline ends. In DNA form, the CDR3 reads TGTGCCAGCAGTTATGGGCGGGGGGACCTGAACACTGAAGCTTTCTTT. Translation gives CASSYGRGDLNTEAFF.

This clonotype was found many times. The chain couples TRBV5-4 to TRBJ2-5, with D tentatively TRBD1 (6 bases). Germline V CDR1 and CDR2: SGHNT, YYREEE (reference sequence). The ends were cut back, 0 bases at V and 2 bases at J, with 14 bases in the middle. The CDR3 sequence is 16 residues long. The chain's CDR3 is CASSLGGQGLQETQYF. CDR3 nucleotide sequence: TGTGCCAGCAGCTTGGGAGGGCAGGGGCTTCAAGAGACCCAGTACTTC.

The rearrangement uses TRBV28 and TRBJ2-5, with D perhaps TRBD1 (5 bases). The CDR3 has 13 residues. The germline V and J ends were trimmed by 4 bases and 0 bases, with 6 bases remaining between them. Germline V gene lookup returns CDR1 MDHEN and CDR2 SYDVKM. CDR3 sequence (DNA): TGTGCCAGCAGTTGGGGCCACCAAGAGACCCAGTACTTC. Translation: CASSWGHQETQYF.

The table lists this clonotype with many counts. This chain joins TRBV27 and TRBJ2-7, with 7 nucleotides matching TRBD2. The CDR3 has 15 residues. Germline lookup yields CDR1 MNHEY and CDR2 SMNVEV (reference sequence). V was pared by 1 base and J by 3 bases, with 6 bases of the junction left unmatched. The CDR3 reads CASSLLGGGVYEQYF. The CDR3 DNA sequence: TGTGCCAGCAGTTTATTGGGCGGGGGTGTCTACGAGCAGTACTTC.

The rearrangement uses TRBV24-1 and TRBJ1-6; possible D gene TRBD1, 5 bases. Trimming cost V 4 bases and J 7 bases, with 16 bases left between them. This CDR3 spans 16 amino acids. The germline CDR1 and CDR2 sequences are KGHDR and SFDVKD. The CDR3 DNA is TGTGCCACCAGTGAAGAGGGACCCCTACTGAATTCACCCCTCCACTTT. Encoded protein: CATSEEGPLLNSPLHF.

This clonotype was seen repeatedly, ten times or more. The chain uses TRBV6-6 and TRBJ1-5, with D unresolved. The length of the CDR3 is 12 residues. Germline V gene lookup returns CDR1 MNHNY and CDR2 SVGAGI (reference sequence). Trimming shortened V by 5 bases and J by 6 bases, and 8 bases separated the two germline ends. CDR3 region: CASSTRGQPQHF. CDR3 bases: TGTGCCAGCAGTACACGGGGTCAGCCCCAGCATTTT.

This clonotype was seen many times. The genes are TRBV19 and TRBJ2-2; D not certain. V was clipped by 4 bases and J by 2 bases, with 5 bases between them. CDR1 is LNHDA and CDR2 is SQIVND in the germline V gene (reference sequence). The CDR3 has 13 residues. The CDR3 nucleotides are TGTGCCAGTAGTACTACAAACACCGGGGAGCTGTTTTTT. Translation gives CASSTTNTGELFF.

For the CDR3, the DNA is TGTGCCAGCTCACACGAGGGACAGGGAGTCTACGAGCAGTACTTC. The encoded protein is CASSHEGQGVYEQYF. The chain combines TRBV18 with TRBJ2-7; 9 bases map to TRBD1. Trimming removed 4 bases from V and 3 bases from J; junction bases left unmatched: 7. The CDR3 extends over 15 amino acids. The V gene's germline CDR1 is KGHSH and CDR2 LQKENI.

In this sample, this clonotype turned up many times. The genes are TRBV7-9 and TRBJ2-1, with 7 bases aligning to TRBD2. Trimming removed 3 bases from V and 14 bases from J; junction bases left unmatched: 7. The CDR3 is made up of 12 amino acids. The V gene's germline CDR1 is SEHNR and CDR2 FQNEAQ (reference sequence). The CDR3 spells CASSLGQTSKFF. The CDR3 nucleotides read TGTGCCAGCAGCTTGGGGCAGACTAGCAAGTTCTTC.

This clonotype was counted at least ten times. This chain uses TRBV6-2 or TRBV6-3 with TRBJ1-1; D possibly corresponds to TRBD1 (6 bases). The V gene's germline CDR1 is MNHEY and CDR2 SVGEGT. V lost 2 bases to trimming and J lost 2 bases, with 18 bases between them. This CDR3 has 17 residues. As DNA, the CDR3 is TGTGCCAGCAGTTACCGCGGGCAGGGGAGGGCAAACACTGAAGCTTTCTTT. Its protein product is CASSYRGQGRANTEAFF.

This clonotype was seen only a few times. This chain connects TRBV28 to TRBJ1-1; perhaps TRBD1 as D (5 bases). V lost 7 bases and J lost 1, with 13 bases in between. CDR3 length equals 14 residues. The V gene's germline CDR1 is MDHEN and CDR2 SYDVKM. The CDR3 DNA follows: TGTGCCAGCACTCTTGGCGGGGGGAACACTGAAGCTTTCTTT. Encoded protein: CASTLGGGNTEAFF.

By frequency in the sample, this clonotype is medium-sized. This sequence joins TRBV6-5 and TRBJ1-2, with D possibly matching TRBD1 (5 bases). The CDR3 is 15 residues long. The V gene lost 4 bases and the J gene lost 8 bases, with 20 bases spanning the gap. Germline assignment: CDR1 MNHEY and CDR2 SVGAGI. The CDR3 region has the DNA TGTGCCAGCAGTTCGTGGGACTCGGGTTCTAAGGGCTACACCTTC. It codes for CASSSWDSGSKGYTF.

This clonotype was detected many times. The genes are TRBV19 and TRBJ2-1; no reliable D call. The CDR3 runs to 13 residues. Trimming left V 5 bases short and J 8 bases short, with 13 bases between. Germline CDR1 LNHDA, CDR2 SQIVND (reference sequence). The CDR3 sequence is CASSGQVFDEQFF. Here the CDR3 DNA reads TGTGCCAGTAGTGGGCAGGTGTTCGATGAGCAGTTCTTC.

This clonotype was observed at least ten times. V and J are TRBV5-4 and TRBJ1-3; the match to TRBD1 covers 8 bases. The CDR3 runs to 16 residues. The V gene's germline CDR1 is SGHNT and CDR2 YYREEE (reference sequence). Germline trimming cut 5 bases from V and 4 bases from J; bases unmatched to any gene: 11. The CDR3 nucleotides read TGTGCCAGCAGTCGAGAAGACAGGGGATGGGGAAACACCATATATTTT. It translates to CASSREDRGWGNTIYF.

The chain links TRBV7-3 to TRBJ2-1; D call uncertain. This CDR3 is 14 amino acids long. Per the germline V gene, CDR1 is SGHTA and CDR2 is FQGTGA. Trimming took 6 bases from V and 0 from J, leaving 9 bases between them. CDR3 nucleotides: TGTGCCAGCAGTTCATCTGGCTCCTACAATGAGCAGTTCTTC. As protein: CASSSSGSYNEQFF.

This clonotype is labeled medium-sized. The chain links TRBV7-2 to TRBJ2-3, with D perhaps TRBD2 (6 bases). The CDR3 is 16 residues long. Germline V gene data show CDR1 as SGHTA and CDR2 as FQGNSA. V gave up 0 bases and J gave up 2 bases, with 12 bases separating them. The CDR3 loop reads CASSLAGLGSTDTQYF. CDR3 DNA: TGTGCCAGCAGCTTAGCGGGACTGGGGTCCACAGATACGCAGTATTTT.

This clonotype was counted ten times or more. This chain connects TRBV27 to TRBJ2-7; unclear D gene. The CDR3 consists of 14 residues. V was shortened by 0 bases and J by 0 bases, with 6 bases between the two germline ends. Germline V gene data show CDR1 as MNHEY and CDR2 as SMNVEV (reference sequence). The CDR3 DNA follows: TGTGCCAGCAGTTTATCCCCTGACTCCTACGAGCAGTACTTC. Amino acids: CASSLSPDSYEQYF.